The clone carrying this T cell receptor (beta chain) was counted many times. This sample was taken from a study of T cells after yellow fever vaccination. A single record per CDR3 protein comes from TCRdb applying MiXCR to the 5' RACE reads. This sample has 110,000 to 150,000 distinct CDR3 sequences, with 5% to 7.5% found just once. CDR1 LGHNA and CDR2 YSLEER come from the germline V gene. V lost 0 bases and J lost 2, with 8 bases in between. The CDR3 is 14 residues long. The TCR comes from a man aged 25 to 45 who received the YFV17D yellow fever vaccine. The sample here was CD4+ T cells sorted from PBMCs, taken 10 days after the yellow fever booster vaccination. This sequence joins TRBV4-3 and TRBJ2-7, with D perhaps TRBD1 (6 bases). The CDR3 reads CASSQDQGPYEQYF. Written as DNA, the CDR3 is TGCGCCAGCAGCCAAGATCAGGGGCCCTACGAGCAGTACTTC.